The source of this T cell receptor beta chain is a study of blood T cell repertoires in COVID-19. Study-level information: T cells, B-cell-depleted T cells, or PBMCs provided the cDNA or gDNA that served as material.

Authors' data handling: Cell counts per sample came from amplifying reference gene primers. Data came from immunoSEQ multiplex PCR; TCRdb stores just in-frame clones and leaves some out. V, J and clone size were drawn from that table, and D and trimming were deduced from the DNA. The sample has approximately 150,000 clones, 84% seen once; the top ten hold under 3.5%. Per germline, CDR1 SGHTA and CDR2 FQGTGA. Trimming stripped 0 bases from V and 5 bases from J, with 5 bases between. This CDR3 has 13 residues. The source material was peripheral blood. This receptor was identified in a woman aged 80 or older with COVID-19, enrolled during active disease. The gene calls are TRBV7-3 and TRBJ2-1; D may be TRBD2 (5 bases). CDR3 coding DNA: TGTGCCAGCAGCTTAACGCGGGACAATGAGCAGTTCTTC. Translating gives CASSLTRDNEQFF.